Each of the 26 T cell receptor beta chains below was sequenced from the same sample in a study of spatial heterogeneity in lung cancer. TCRdb reprocessed the 5' RACE reads via MiXCR and lists one record per CDR3 protein. The table has roughly 17,000 distinct CDR3 sequences, 6.8% seen once. Study conclusions and caveats: The number of expanded tumor alpha and beta chains correlated with mutation number.

These receptors have no identified antigens. Stated time point: sample taken at primary tumor resection. Sample: lung tumor tissue, taken at surgery. The receptors stem from a female donor with early-stage non-small cell lung cancer.

This clonotype was counted many times. The chain carries TRBV18 and TRBJ1-2, with 8 positions matching TRBD1. Germline CDR1 is KGHSH and CDR2 is LQKENI. The CDR3 sequence is 14 residues long. J lost 4 bases, V lost 3 bases, and 4 bases had no gene match. The CDR3 spells CASSPDQGAYGYTF. The CDR3 DNA reads as TGTGCCAGCTCACCGGACCAGGGGGCCTATGGCTACACCTTC.

Many counts were recorded for this clonotype. The chain links TRBV5-1 to TRBJ1-6; 7 nucleotides agree with TRBD1. Germline CDR1 SGHRS, CDR2 YFSETQ. V lost 3 bases to trimming and J lost 6 bases; unmatched junction nucleotides: 6. There are 15 residues in the CDR3. The CDR3 DNA follows: TGCGCCAGCAGCTCTACGACAGGGAGTAATTCACCCCTCCACTTT. Translation: CASSSTTGSNSPLHF.

In this sample, this clonotype turned up a few times. The chain uses TRBV10-3 and TRBJ2-7; 10 nucleotides agree with TRBD2. After removal of 4 bases from V and 1 base from J, the junction contained 10 bases not matched to a gene. This CDR3 is 17 amino acids long. Germline CDR1 ENHRY, CDR2 SYGVKD. The CDR3 region has the DNA TGTGCCATCAGTGGGGGGGAGTGGACTAGCGGTTCCTACGAGCAGTACTTC. It specifies CAISGGEWTSGSYEQYF.

In regard to this clonotype: This clone may be a read error of a much larger clone one base away. The chain recombines TRBV20-1 with TRBJ1-1, with D perhaps TRBD1 (5 bases). V was clipped by 5 bases and J by 8 bases, with 12 bases between them. Germline lookup yields CDR1 DFQATT and CDR2 SNEGSKA (reference sequence). CDR3 length equals 11 residues. CDR3 in amino acids: CSAPSQGEAFF. The CDR3 bases are TGCAGTGCTCCTTCCCAGGGAGAAGCTTTCTTT.

At least ten counts were recorded for this clonotype. This chain links TRBV5-6 with TRBJ2-7, with unresolved D. The CDR3 loop spans 12 amino acids. Looked up from germline, CDR1 is SGHDT and CDR2 is YYEEEE. The germline V and J ends were trimmed by 3 bases and 6 bases, with 10 bases remaining between them. CDR3 region: CASSSEPGEQYF. The CDR3 bases are TGTGCCAGCAGCTCCGAACCGGGCGAGCAGTACTTC.

This clonotype has a count of ten or more. This chain joins TRBV7-2 and TRBJ2-7; possible D gene TRBD2, 7 bases. The CDR3 has 17 residues. V dropped 1 base and J dropped 0 bases, with 16 bases sitting between them. Germline V lookup: CDR1 SGHTA, CDR2 FQGNSA. The CDR3 region has the DNA TGTGCCAGCAGCTTAGGTGCTGGCGGGGGCTACTCCTACGAGCAGTACTTC. Amino acid sequence: CASSLGAGGGYSYEQYF.

This clonotype appeared many times. V is TRBV6-2 or TRBV6-3 and J is TRBJ1-1; 8 positions match TRBD1. Losses at the gene ends were 7 bases for V and 7 bases for J; bases not matched to a gene: 11. This CDR3 is 14 amino acids long. Germline-derived CDR1 and CDR2 are MNHEY and SVGEGT. This CDR3 reads CASNPADREGEAFF. The CDR3 DNA reads as TGTGCCAGCAACCCCGCGGACAGGGAGGGTGAAGCTTTCTTT.

This clonotype is medium-sized by share. The rearrangement links TRBV30 to TRBJ1-1; 9 bases align to TRBD1. V was pared by 3 bases and J by 6 bases, with 5 bases of the junction left unmatched. The CDR3 extends over 13 amino acids. Germline V lookup: CDR1 GTSNPN, CDR2 SVGIG (reference sequence). In nucleotides, the CDR3 is TGTGCCTGGAGGGGACAGGGTGTACCTGAAGCTTTCTTT. The encoded protein is CAWRGQGVPEAFF.

This clonotype came up many times. V and J are TRBV2 and TRBJ2-1; TRBD2 might be the D (5 bases). Looked up from germline, CDR1 is SNHLY and CDR2 is FYNNEI. Trimming shortened V by 2 bases and J by 12 bases, and 14 bases separated the two germline ends. The CDR3 length is 13 residues. This CDR3 reads CASSEQVAGVQFF. The CDR3 DNA is TGTGCCAGCAGTGAACAGGTAGCCGGGGTGCAGTTCTTC.

The chain has TRBV12-3 or TRBV12-4 and TRBJ2-1; D not resolved. The CDR3 is 11 residues long. Trimming removed 5 bases at V and 6 bases at J, with 5 bases between. CDR3 loop: CASSPINEQFF. The CDR3 DNA follows: TGTGCCAGCAGTCCCATCAATGAGCAGTTCTTC.

This clonotype was seen many times. The rearrangement links TRBV5-1 to TRBJ2-5; 7 bases are shared with TRBD1. The trim removed 0 bases at V and 2 bases at J, leaving 4 bases unmatched. CDR1 and CDR2 (germline): SGHRS, YFSETQ. This CDR3 has 15 amino acids. In DNA form, the CDR3 reads TGCGCCAGCAGCTTGGTTGGGACAGTACAAGAGACCCAGTACTTC. Residues: CASSLVGTVQETQYF.

This clonotype turned up a few times. This chain uses TRBV7-2 with TRBJ2-3; 14 bases match TRBD2. The germline V gene encodes CDR1 SGHTA and CDR2 FQGNSA. V was clipped by 6 bases and J by 5 bases; unmatched bases: 4. The CDR3 runs 15 residues. CDR3 in DNA: TGTGCCAGCAGAGGGACTAGCGGGGGAGGAGATACGCAGTATTTT. Its protein product is CASRGTSGGGDTQYF. Filled out from reference TRBV7-2 and TRBJ2-3, the complete variable domain reads GAGVSQSPSNKVTEKGKDVELRCDPISGHTALYWYRQSLGQGLEFLIYFQGNSAPDKSGLPSDRFSAERTGGSVSTLTIQRTQQEDSAVYLCASRGTSGGGDTQYFGPGTRLTVL.

This clonotype is categorized as medium-sized (0.01 to 0.1%). The chain recombines TRBV12-3 or TRBV12-4 with TRBJ1-2; no clear D. V lost 3 bases, J lost 4 bases, and 6 bases lay in between. The CDR3 covers 12 residues. This CDR3 reads CASSFGTYGYTF. DNA for the CDR3: TGTGCCAGCAGTTTTGGCACCTATGGCTACACCTTC.

Many counts were recorded for this clonotype. V usage is TRBV30 and J usage is TRBJ2-7; D might be TRBD1 (5 bases). This CDR3 is 12 amino acids long. With 3 bases removed from V and 9 bases from J, the gap between germline ends came to 15 bases. Germline V CDR1 and CDR2: GTSNPN, SVGIG (reference sequence). The CDR3 bases are TGTGCCTGGAGGTCGGACAACATCAGGCAGTACTTC. As protein: CAWRSDNIRQYF.

The chain employs TRBV12-3 or TRBV12-4 and TRBJ2-2, with 7 bases identical to TRBD1. This CDR3 is built from 15 residues. Losses at the gene ends were 5 bases for V and 2 bases for J; bases not matched to a gene: 5. The CDR3 sequence is CASSNRGSNTGELFF. CDR3 bases: TGTGCCAGCAGTAACAGGGGAAGCAACACCGGGGAGCTGTTTTTT.

The CDR3 nucleotides are TGTGCCAGCAGTGAAAATCTAGCCAAAAACATTCAGTACTTC. Encoded protein: CASSENLAKNIQYF. The V gene is TRBV6-1, the J gene TRBJ2-4; D is uncertain. CDR3 length: 14 residues. Trimming left V 2 bases short and J 0 bases short, with 5 bases between. CDR1 MNHNS and CDR2 SASEGT come from the germline V gene.

In its sample, this clonotype was seen a few times. The chain couples TRBV3-1 to TRBJ2-3; 10 nucleotides match TRBD2. CDR1 LGHDT and CDR2 YNNKEL come from the germline V gene (reference sequence). V shed 4 bases, J shed 8 bases, and the junction held 12 bases outside the gene matches. The CDR3 is 16 amino acids. This CDR3 is CASSPTSGSGGFTQYF. The CDR3 DNA reads as TGTGCCAGCAGCCCGACTTCCGGTAGCGGGGGGTTTACGCAGTATTTT.

This clonotype was found many times. This sequence joins TRBV7-2 and TRBJ2-5, with TRBD2 matching 8 bases. J gave up 5 bases and V 1 base, and 9 bases lay outside the gene matches. The CDR3 covers 16 residues. Germline V gives CDR1 SGHTA, CDR2 FQGNSA. CDR3 coding DNA: TGTGCCAGCAGCTTAGAATGGCGGGGGGCCCGGGAGACCCAGTACTTC. This encodes CASSLEWRGARETQYF.

CDR3 sequence (DNA): TGTGCCAGCCCTCGACTTGGGGGGGAGCTGTTTTTT. It translates to CASPRLGGELFF. V and J are TRBV7-3 and TRBJ2-2; the D is unclear. With 8 bases removed from V and 8 bases from J, the gap between germline ends came to 12 bases. The germline V gene has CDR1 SGHTA and CDR2 FQGTGA. This CDR3 is 12 amino acids long.

V is TRBV23-1 and J is TRBJ1-5; D remains ambiguous. TRBV23-1 is given ORF status, its function remaining uncertain. The length of the CDR3 is 14 residues. V shed 0 bases and J shed 5 bases, with 8 bases lying between them. The CDR3 region has the DNA TGCGCCAGCAGTCAATCACCCGGGGATCAGCCCCAGCATTTT. Protein product: CASSQSPGDQPQHF.

The gene calls are TRBV27 and TRBJ1-5; 7 bases match TRBD1. Germline V gives CDR1 MNHEY, CDR2 SMNVEV (reference sequence). The CDR3 extends over 15 amino acids. J lost 4 bases, V lost 4 bases, and 7 bases had no gene match. The CDR3 DNA sequence: TGTGCCAGCAGTTCAAGGGGACAGATAAATCAGCCCCAGCATTTT. Translating it yields CASSSRGQINQPQHF.

This clonotype was observed at least ten times. V and J are TRBV14 and TRBJ2-7; D is undetermined. The CDR3 consists of 11 residues. CDR1 is SGHDN and CDR2 is FVKESK in the germline V gene. V dropped 0 bases and J dropped 6 bases, with 3 bases sitting between them. The CDR3 DNA sequence: TGTGCCAGCAGCCAAGAGGGCGAGCAGTACTTC. The encoded protein is CASSQEGEQYF.

Ten or more counts support this clonotype. V usage is TRBV5-1 and J usage is TRBJ2-1; D might be TRBD2 (7 bases). CDR1 and CDR2 from the germline V gene are SGHRS and YFSETQ. This CDR3 is built from 16 residues. Trimming removed 4 bases from V and 2 bases from J, with 16 bases in between. CDR3 amino acids: CASSPPGGPTYNEQFF. The CDR3 nucleotides are TGCGCCAGCAGCCCGCCCGGGGGGCCGACCTACAATGAGCAGTTCTTC. Looking up the rest from reference TRBV5-1 and TRBJ2-1 gives the full variable domain: KAGVTQTPRYLIKTRGQQVTLSCSPISGHRSVSWYQQTPGQGLQFLFEYFSETQRNKGNFPGRFSGRQFSNSRSEMNVSTLELGDSALYLCASSPPGGPTYNEQFFGPGTRLTVL.

Note on this clonotype: Just one base apart from a much larger clone, this may be a read error. The chain couples TRBV28 to TRBJ2-7; D is undetermined. The germline V gene encodes CDR1 MDHEN and CDR2 SYDVKM. This CDR3 spans 11 amino acids. The V end was cut by 7 bases, the J end by 11 bases, with 15 bases between. For the CDR3, the DNA is TGTGCCAGCACCGACGGTTCGACGGAGTACTTC. Encoded protein: CASTDGSTEYF. The full variable domain, completed using reference TRBV28 and TRBJ2-7, is DVKVTQSSRYLVKRTGEKVFLECVQDMDHENMFWYRQDPGLGLRLIYFSYDVKMKEKGDIPEGYSVSREKKERFSLILESASTNQTSMYLCASTDGSTEYFGPGTRLTVT.

This clonotype was picked up many times. The V gene is TRBV7-8, the J gene TRBJ1-2; D remains ambiguous. V was clipped by 0 bases and J by 7 bases, with 3 bases between them. From germline, CDR1 is SGHVS and CDR2 FQNEAQ. CDR3 length: 11 residues. The CDR3 loop reads CASSLAGGYTF. The DNA for the CDR3 is TGTGCCAGCAGCTTAGCCGGTGGCTACACCTTC.

This clonotype was observed many times. The V gene is TRBV5-4, the J gene TRBJ2-2; no clear D. The CDR3 totals 13 residues. Between the trimmed V and J ends, which lost 0 bases and 6 bases, there was a span of 6 bases. CDR1 is SGHNT and CDR2 is YYREEE in the germline V gene (reference sequence). CDR3 sequence reads: CASSLDTAGELFF. The DNA of the CDR3 is TGTGCCAGCAGCTTGGACACAGCCGGGGAGCTGTTTTTT.